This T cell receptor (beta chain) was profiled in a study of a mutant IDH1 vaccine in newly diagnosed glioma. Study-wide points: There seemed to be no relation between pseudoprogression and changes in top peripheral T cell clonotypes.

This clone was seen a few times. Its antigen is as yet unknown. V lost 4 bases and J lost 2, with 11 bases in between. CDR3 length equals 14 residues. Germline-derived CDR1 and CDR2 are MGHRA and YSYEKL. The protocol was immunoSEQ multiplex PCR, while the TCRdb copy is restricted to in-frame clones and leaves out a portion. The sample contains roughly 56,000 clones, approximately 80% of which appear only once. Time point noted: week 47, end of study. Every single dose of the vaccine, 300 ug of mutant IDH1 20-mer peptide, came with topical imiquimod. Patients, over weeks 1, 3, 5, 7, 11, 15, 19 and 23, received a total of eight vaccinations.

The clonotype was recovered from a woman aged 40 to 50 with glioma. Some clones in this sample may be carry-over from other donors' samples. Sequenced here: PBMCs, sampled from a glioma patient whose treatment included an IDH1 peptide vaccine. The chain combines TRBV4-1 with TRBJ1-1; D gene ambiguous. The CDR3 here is CASSLREANTEAFF. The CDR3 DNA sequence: TGCGCCAGCAGCCTTCGCGAGGCTAACACTGAAGCTTTCTTT.